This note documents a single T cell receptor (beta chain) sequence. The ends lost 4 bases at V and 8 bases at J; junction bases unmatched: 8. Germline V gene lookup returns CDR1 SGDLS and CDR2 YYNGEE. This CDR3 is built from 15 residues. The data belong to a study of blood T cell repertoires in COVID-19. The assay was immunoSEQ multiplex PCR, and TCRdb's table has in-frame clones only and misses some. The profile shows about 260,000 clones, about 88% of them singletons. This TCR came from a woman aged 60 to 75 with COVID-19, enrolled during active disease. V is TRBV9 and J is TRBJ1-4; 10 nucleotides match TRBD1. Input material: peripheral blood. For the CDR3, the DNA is TGTGCCAGCAGCAACCGACAGGGGGCGGGGGAAAAACTGTTTTTT. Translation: CASSNRQGAGEKLFF.